This T cell receptor beta chain was sequenced during a study of human T cells and chemical hapten exposure. Time point described: patch test 1, 2 weeks after DPC sensitization. The treatment here: therapeutic diphenylcyclopropenone sensitization with weekly scalp DPC. Whole-study findings and limits: DPC sensitization did not alter TCRs above 1 in 1000 frequency.

The V gene lost 4 bases and the J gene lost 4 bases, with 24 bases spanning the gap. Germline CDR1 reads MGHRA; CDR2 reads YSYEKL. The CDR3 loop spans 18 amino acids. This clonotype was recorded many times. Antigen unknown. Each cDNA molecule in the library carried unique molecular identifiers. TCRdb reprocessed the RACE reads with MiXCR, giving one entry per CDR3 protein. The sample lists about 99,000 distinct CDR3 sequences; around 11% were seen once. The rearrangement joins TRBV4-1 to TRBJ2-3, with D perhaps given as TRBD1 or TRBD2 (6 bases each). This receptor was taken from a woman between 35 and 50 years old with alopecia areata. Some clones in this sample may be carry-over from other donors' samples. This material consisted of whole blood, taken in connection with sensitization to the hapten diphenylcyclopropenone (DPC). CDR3 residues: CASSPGAPRGRNADTQYF. DNA of the CDR3: TGCGCCAGCAGCCCAGGAGCCCCTCGGGGGCGGAACGCAGATACGCAGTATTTT.